The 6 T cell receptor beta chains in this list originate from one sample, sequenced in a study of CD8 T cells in ankylosing spondylitis. TCRdb processed the 5' RACE reads anew with MiXCR; each CDR3 protein has one entry. The table records some 240,000 distinct CDR3 sequences, approximately 24% of them present only once. The source material was blood, either unsorted or a sorted T cell fraction (not recorded which). The source of these receptors is a male donor with ankylosing spondylitis or in good health (not recorded which).

This clonotype has a count of ten or more. The chain joins TRBV11-2 to TRBJ1-6; D may be TRBD1 (6 bases). The CDR3 has 13 residues. The V end lost 5 bases, the J end lost 6 bases, and 8 bases lay between the germline ends. The germline CDR1 and CDR2 sequences are SGHAT and FQNNGV. CDR3 protein: CASSPDSNSPLHF. CDR3 DNA: TGTGCCAGCAGCCCGGACAGTAATTCACCCCTCCACTTT.

This clonotype was counted at least ten times. The chain couples TRBV20-1 to TRBJ1-6, with D unclear. Between the trimmed V and J ends, which lost 3 bases and 9 bases, there was a span of 18 bases. CDR1 is DFQATT, CDR2 SNEGSKA, per germline (reference sequence). CDR3 length: 15 amino acids. Here the CDR3 DNA reads TGCAGTGCTAGGACACCAGGCAGACCCATTTCACCCCTCCACTTT. Translated: CSARTPGRPISPLHF.

This clonotype came up many times. The V gene is TRBV3-1, the J gene TRBJ1-4, with a weak D call TRBD1 (5 bases). V lost 4 bases to trimming and J lost 8 bases, with 17 bases between them. CDR1 and CDR2 (germline): LGHDT, YNNKEL (reference sequence). The CDR3 is 15 amino acids. DNA of the CDR3: TGTGCCAGCAGCCCAGTGTTTTTGACAGCCGAAAAACTGTTTTTT. This gives the protein CASSPVFLTAEKLFF.

Ten or more counts support this clonotype. J is TRBJ2-7 and V is TRBV5-1; 10 bases match TRBD1. Germline V gene sequence: CDR1 SGHRS, CDR2 YFSETQ. V was pared by 4 bases and J by 2 bases, with 3 bases of the junction left unmatched. The CDR3 length is 14 residues. CDR3 bases: TGCGCCAGCAGCCGCGGACAGGGGGCCTACGAGCAGTACTTC. It translates to CASSRGQGAYEQYF. The variable domain in full, with the rest retrieved from reference TRBV5-1 and TRBJ2-7, is KAGVTQTPRYLIKTRGQQVTLSCSPISGHRSVSWYQQTPGQGLQFLFEYFSETQRNKGNFPGRFSGRQFSNSRSEMNVSTLELGDSALYLCASSRGQGAYEQYFGPGTRLTVT.

This clonotype was found once. The chain couples TRBV5-1 to TRBJ2-4, with D perhaps assigned TRBD1 or TRBD2 (5 bases each). Germline assignment: CDR1 SGHRS and CDR2 YFSETQ. Trimming cost V 3 bases and J 15 bases, with 28 bases left between them. CDR3 length: 16 amino acids. The CDR3, as DNA: TGCGCCAGCAGCTGGGTGGGTCGGGACCCTTACGCTATTTTGTACTTC. It specifies CASSWVGRDPYAILYF.

V usage is TRBV20-1 and J usage is TRBJ2-2, with D possibly matching TRBD1 (6 bases). This CDR3 spans 16 amino acids. Germline V gives CDR1 DFQATT, CDR2 SNEGSKA (reference sequence). Trimming left V 2 bases short and J 3 bases short, with 16 bases between. CDR3 DNA: TGCAGTGCTAGACTGGGACATTTTCGGGACACCGGGGAGCTGTTTTTT. It specifies CSARLGHFRDTGELFF.